Included here is one TCR beta chain sequence, with context. Antigen specificity is unknown. PCR employed 60 Vbeta and 13 Jbeta primers. TCRdb keeps only in-frame clones here, not all; method: immunoSEQ multiplex PCR. Here the sample table reports over 50,000 clones. The CDR3 contains 13 residues. Germline lookup yields CDR1 ENHRY and CDR2 SYGVKD. Trimming removed 3 bases from V and 7 bases from J, with 12 bases in between. This sample was included in a study of cytomegalovirus exposure and HLA in healthy donors. Study-level information: Genotyping of some 390 donors showed that around 81% belonged to the Caucasian-associated ancestry cluster. Study-level findings and limits: A reported reduction in N-insertions relative to the roughly 700-donor mean was seen in an Asian-associated ancestry cluster in a later analysis. A prior analysis recorded that most TCR beta V segments were productive about 90% or about 30% of the time. Later, TCR association rates were found to vary by HLA locus, highest for DRB1 and lowest for HLA-C.

The chain has TRBV10-3 and TRBJ1-2; tentative D call: TRBD1 (6 bases). The receptor comes from a man over 45 in good health and CMV-seropositive. The sample was PBMCs. CDR3 nucleotides: TGTGCCATCAGTGATCAGGGAGGGGGTGGCTACACCTTC. It codes for CAISDQGGGGYTF.